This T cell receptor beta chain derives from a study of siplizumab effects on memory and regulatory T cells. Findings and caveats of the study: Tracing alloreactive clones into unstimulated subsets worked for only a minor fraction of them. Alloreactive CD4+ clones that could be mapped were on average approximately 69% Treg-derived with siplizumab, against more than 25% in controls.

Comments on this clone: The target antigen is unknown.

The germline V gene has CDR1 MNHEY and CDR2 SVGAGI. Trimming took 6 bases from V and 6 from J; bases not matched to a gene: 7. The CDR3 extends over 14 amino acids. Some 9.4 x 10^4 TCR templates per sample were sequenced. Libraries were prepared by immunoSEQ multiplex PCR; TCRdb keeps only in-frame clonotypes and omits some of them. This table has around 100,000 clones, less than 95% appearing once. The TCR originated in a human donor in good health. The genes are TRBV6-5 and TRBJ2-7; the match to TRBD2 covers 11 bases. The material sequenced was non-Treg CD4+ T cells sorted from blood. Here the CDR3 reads CASSPTSGSSEQYF. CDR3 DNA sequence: TGTGCCAGCAGCCCTACTAGCGGGAGTTCCGAGCAGTACTTC.